The TCR beta chain described here comes from a study of blood T cells in healthy people across ages. As for this clonotype: The antigen remains unidentified.

Trimming took off 5 bases at V and 2 bases at J, with 11 bases between the two ends. CDR3 size: 14 residues. Germline CDR1 reads SGHVS; CDR2 reads FQNEAQ. A second PCR, run for roughly 7 to 11 cycles, used a sample-barcoded 5' primer plus a J-beta primer mix. Each CDR3 protein gets one entry after TCRdb re-called the 5' RACE reads with MiXCR. The sample consists of 1,300,000 or so distinct CDR3 sequences, 59% of them appearing once. General observations from the study: Diversity figures derived from one million T cells were judged to underestimate the true value. Roughly linearly, TCR beta diversity per million T cells fell as age increased.

Each of the donors had roughly 9.4 milliliters of peripheral blood drawn into EDTA-treated Vacutainer tubes. Extractions gave at least 5.5 micrograms of total RNA per sample. The chain employs TRBV7-8 and TRBJ2-3; no definite D call. This receptor was identified in a man aged 18 to 29 in good health. Sequencing input: blood. The CDR3 loop is CASSLRPATDTQYF. The CDR3 DNA is TGTGCCAGCAGCCTACGACCTGCCACAGATACGCAGTATTTT. Full variable domain (outside the CDR3, taken from reference TRBV7-8 and TRBJ2-3): GAGVSQSPRYKVAKRGQDVALRCDPISGHVSLFWYQQALGQGPEFLTYFQNEAQLDKSGLPSDRFFAERPEGSVSTLKIQRTQQEDSAVYLCASSLRPATDTQYFGPGTRLTVL.